This T cell receptor beta chain emerged from a study of CD4 T cells in relation to SARS-CoV-2 and coronaviruses. The repertoire was sequenced with immunoSEQ multiplex PCR; TCRdb's copy has only in-frame clones and lacks some. The sample gives almost 20,000 clones, 70% to 75% of which show up once; 20% to 25% is in the top ten. This CDR3 spans 12 amino acids. Germline assignment: CDR1 SGHTA and CDR2 FQGNSA. V was trimmed by 7 bases and J by 4 bases, leaving 10 bases between them. Notes on this clone: Its antigen is not identified.

Unexposed donor CD4+ T cells date from about 2010-2019, before the COVID-19 pandemic. The cells were cultured for approximately 10 days before CD4+ T cells were isolated. The gene calls are TRBV7-2 and TRBJ2-5; a possible D gene is TRBD2 (6 bases). Specimen: CD4+ T cells from PBMCs, cultured in vitro. The TCR originated in a human donor in good health. CDR3 region: CASTSEGETQYF. In nucleotides, the CDR3 is TGTGCCAGCACCTCGGAGGGAGAGACCCAGTACTTC.